These T cell receptor beta chains were read from a single sample in a study of blood T cell repertoires in COVID-19. Method: immunoSEQ multiplex PCR; TCRdb's copy keeps in-frame clones and lacks some. The sample has under 65,000 clones, 75% to 95% seen once. Source material: peripheral blood. These receptors originate from a human donor in a cohort sampled during active COVID-19. Each CDR3 is given with its conserved first and last residue. Each record gives: V gene, J gene, CDR3 length, CDR3 protein.

TRBV7-8	TRBJ2-7	16	CASSLLMGLANYEQYF
TRBV5-1	TRBJ2-3	14	CASSLTSGGDTQYF
TRBV27	TRBJ2-7	15	CASRHNRGGGYEQYF
TRBV20-1	TRBJ1-2	11	CSAGKNYGYTF
TRBV18	TRBJ1-5	16	CASSPVQGSGNQPQHF
TRBV7-9	TRBJ2-1	14	CASSPRDRFNEQFF
TRBV6-5	TRBJ1-2	12	CASRGDNYGYTF
TRBV5-5	TRBJ1-5	15	CASSLNAGSNQPQHF
TRBV24-1	TRBJ2-7	14	CATSEQGPPYEQYF
TRBV6-4	TRBJ2-3	14	CASSDSPTTDTQYF
TRBV27	TRBJ1-5	14	CASSLSGFNQPQHF
TRBV19	TRBJ2-5	15	CASSIHETGKKTQYF
TRBV5-1	TRBJ2-1	15	CASSPGLAGVEEQFF
TRBV6-4	TRBJ2-1	16	CASSDSSGVGYNEQFF
TRBV6-4	TRBJ2-3	14	CASSRSGTYDTQYF
TRBV7-7	TRBJ2-5	14	CASSPGLVGETQYF
TRBV15	TRBJ2-5	16	CATSPDSLAGEETQYF
TRBV5-6	TRBJ2-1	12	CASSFSRNEQFF
TRBV3-1/TRBV3-2	TRBJ2-1	15	CASSHRFSEYNEQFF
TRBV7-8	TRBJ1-5	16	CASRRDRGRNYQPQHF
TRBV28	TRBJ2-4	14	CASSLRELQRIQYF
TRBV7-3	TRBJ1-2	18	CASSPNLDNWKSNYGYTF
TRBV6-1	TRBJ2-7	15	CASSEDQGQRFEQYF
TRBV18	TRBJ2-5	14	CASSPAGGKETQYF
TRBV18	TRBJ1-5	16	CASSPTGKGSNQPQHF
TRBV3-1/TRBV3-2	TRBJ2-3	14	CASSLLDYTDTQYF
TRBV15	TRBJ2-1	16	CATSGYTSGGPNEQFF
TRBV5-1	TRBJ1-1	13	CASSLAGDTEAFF
TRBV6-2/TRBV6-3	TRBJ2-5	18	CASSFEHKRGALQETQYF
TRBV19	TRBJ2-2	18	CASSKGLAGGTNTGELFF
TRBV11-2	TRBJ2-3	13	CASSLAFRDTQYF
TRBV9	TRBJ2-2	17	CASSVTSGGRNTGELFF
TRBV30	TRBJ2-2	15	CAGKERVGGTGELFF
TRBV7-2	TRBJ1-3	15	CASSSQKTSGNTIYF
TRBV9	TRBJ2-1	18	CASSVVGLADRSYNEQFF
TRBV3-1/TRBV3-2	TRBJ2-1	19	CASSPGGARVGASYNEQFF
TRBV20-1	TRBJ2-2	13	CSASLARTGELFF
TRBV18	TRBJ1-1	15	CASSPSDSPNTEAFF
TRBV5-4	TRBJ2-3	15	CASSSRTGSTDTQYF
TRBV6-5	TRBJ1-1	13	CASNKQGSTEAFF
TRBV6-5	TRBJ1-6	14	CATHRQQMNSPLHF
TRBV10-3	TRBJ2-7	13	CATKAGVVYEQYF